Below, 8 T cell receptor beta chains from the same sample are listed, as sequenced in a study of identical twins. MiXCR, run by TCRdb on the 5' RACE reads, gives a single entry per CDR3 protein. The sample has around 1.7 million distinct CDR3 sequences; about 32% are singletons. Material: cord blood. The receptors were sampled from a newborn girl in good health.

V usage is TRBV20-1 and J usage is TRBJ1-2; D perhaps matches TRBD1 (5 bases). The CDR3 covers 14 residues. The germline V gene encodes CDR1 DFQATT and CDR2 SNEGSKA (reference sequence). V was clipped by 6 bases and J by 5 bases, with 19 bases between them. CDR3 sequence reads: CSARHSGTPYGYTF. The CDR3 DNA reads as TGCAGTGCCCGTCATTCCGGGACGCCTTATGGCTACACCTTC.

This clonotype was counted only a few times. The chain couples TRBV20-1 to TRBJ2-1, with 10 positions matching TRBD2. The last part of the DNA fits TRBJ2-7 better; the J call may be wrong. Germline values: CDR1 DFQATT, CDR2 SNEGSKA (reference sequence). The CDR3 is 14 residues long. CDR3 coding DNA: TGCAGTGCTAGGACTAGCGGGCTCTACAATGAGCAGTACTTC. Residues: CSARTSGLYNEQYF.

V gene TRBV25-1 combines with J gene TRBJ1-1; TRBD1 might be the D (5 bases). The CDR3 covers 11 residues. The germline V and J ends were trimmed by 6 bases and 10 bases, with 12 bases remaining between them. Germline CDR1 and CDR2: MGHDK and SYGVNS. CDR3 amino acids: CASRGRIRAFF. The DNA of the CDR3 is TGTGCCAGCAGGGGGCGAATACGAGCTTTCTTT.

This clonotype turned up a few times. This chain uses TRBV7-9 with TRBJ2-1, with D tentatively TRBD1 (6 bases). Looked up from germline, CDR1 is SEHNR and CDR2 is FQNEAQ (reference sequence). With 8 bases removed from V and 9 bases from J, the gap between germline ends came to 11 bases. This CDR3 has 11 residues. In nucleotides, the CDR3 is TGTGCCAGCGGCGTAGGGGGTGAGCAGTTCTTC. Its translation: CASGVGGEQFF. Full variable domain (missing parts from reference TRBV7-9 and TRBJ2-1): DTGVSQNPRHKITKRGQNVTFRCDPISEHNRLYWYRQTLGQGPEFLTYFQNEAQLEKSRLLSDRFSAERPKGSFSTLEIQRTEQGDSAMYLCASGVGGEQFFGPGTRLTVL.

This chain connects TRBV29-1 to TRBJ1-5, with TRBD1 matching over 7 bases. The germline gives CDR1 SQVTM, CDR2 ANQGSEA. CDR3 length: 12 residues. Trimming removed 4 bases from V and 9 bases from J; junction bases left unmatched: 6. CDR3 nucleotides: TGCAGCGTTGGACAGGGAAGAGGGCCCCAGCATTTT. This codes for CSVGQGRGPQHF.

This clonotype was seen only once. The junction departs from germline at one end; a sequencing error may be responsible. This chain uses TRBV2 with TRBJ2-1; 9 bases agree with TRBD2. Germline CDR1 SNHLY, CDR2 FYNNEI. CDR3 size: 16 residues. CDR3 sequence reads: CASGYLGGRVYSEQFF. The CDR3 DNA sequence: TGTGCCAGCGGATACTTGGGCGGGAGGGTTTACAGTGAGCAGTTCTTC.

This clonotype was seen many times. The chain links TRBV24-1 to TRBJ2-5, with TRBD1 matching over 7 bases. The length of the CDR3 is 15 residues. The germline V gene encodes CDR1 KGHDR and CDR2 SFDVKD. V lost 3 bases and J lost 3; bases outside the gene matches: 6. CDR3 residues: CATSDVRDSKETQYF. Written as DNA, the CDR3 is TGTGCCACCAGTGATGTCCGGGACAGTAAAGAGACCCAGTACTTC.

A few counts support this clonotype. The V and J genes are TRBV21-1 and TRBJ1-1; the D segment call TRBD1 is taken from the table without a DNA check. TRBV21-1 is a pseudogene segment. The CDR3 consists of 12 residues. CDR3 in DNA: TGTGCCAGCAGCCCACGGACAGGGGGAGCTTTCTTT. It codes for CASSPRTGGAFF.